The 28 T cell receptor beta chains listed next were all sequenced from one sample in a study of memory B cells and T cells in multiple sclerosis. Data came from immunoSEQ multiplex PCR; TCRdb stores just in-frame clones and leaves some out. This sample has roughly 30,000 clones, with about 84% found just once. CFSE-dim autoproliferating and CFSE-high non-proliferating T cells from unstimulated culture were sequenced separately. Approximately 5x10^7 CFSE-labeled PBMCs were cultured 7 days unstimulated, then replicate wells were pooled. These receptors have no known antigen. Sequencing was carried out using PBMCs from blood kept in culture. The origin of the receptors is a human donor with multiple sclerosis.

The rearrangement joins TRBV28 to TRBJ2-3, with TRBD2 matching over 9 bases. The ends lost 5 bases at V and 2 bases at J; junction bases unmatched: 11. CDR1 is MDHEN, CDR2 SYDVKM, per germline. The CDR3 runs 17 residues. This chain's CDR3 is CASSLVQPSGITDTQYF. DNA for the CDR3: TGTGCCAGCAGTCTGGTCCAACCTAGCGGGATCACAGATACGCAGTATTTT.

This rearrangement joins TRBV6-1 to TRBJ2-2; the D gene could be TRBD1 or TRBD2 (6 bases each). V was cut by 5 bases and J by 8 bases, with 18 bases left in between. Germline V CDR1 and CDR2: MNHNS, SASEGT. The CDR3 totals 15 residues. The CDR3 protein is CASSSAGAGSGELFF. The DNA for the CDR3 is TGTGCCAGCAGTTCTGCAGGGGCGGGGTCAGGGGAGCTGTTTTTT.

The genes are TRBV18 and TRBJ2-1, with a possible D match to TRBD1 (5 bases). Germline V gene data show CDR1 as KGHSH and CDR2 as LQKENI. The CDR3 contains 12 residues. Trimming left V 3 bases short and J 7 bases short, with 7 bases between. CDR3 sequence (DNA): TGTGCCAGCTCACCCAGGGAAAATGAGCAGTTCTTC. It encodes CASSPRENEQFF.

This chain connects TRBV2 to TRBJ2-1; D is tentatively TRBD1 or TRBD2 (5 bases each). The CDR3 is 15 amino acids. Looked up from germline, CDR1 is SNHLY and CDR2 is FYNNEI. V lost 3 bases and J lost 4, with 13 bases in between. This chain's CDR3 is CASSDATGAYNEQFF. In DNA, the CDR3 is TGTGCCAGCAGTGATGCGACCGGGGCATACAATGAGCAGTTCTTC.

The chain recombines TRBV5-4 with TRBJ2-5; 7 bases align to TRBD1. J lost 7 bases, V lost 6 bases, and 12 bases had no gene match. The germline V gene encodes CDR1 SGHNT and CDR2 YYREEE (reference sequence). CDR3 length: 14 residues. The CDR3 DNA reads TGTGCCAGCACACTGAAGGGACAGTCGGTGACCCAGTACTTC. Its translation is CASTLKGQSVTQYF. The full variable domain, in which reference TRBV5-4 and TRBJ2-5 provide the parts outside the CDR3, is ETGVTQSPTHLIKTRGQQVTLRCSSQSGHNTVSWYQQALGQGPQFIFQYYREEENGRGNFPPRFSGLQFPNYSSELNVNALELDDSALYLCASTLKGQSVTQYFGPGTRLLVL.

CDR3 residues: CASSRDGSLYYGYTF. CDR3 coding DNA: TGCGCCAGCAGCCGGGACGGATCACTCTACTATGGCTACACCTTC. The chain couples TRBV5-1 to TRBJ1-2; tentative D call: TRBD1 (5 bases). Trimming took 4 bases from V and 3 from J, leaving 16 bases between them. Germline V lookup: CDR1 SGHRS, CDR2 YFSETQ. This CDR3 comprises 15 residues.

V and J are TRBV7-7 and TRBJ2-3; D not resolved. From germline, CDR1 is SSHAT and CDR2 FNYEAQ (reference sequence). V lost 4 bases to trimming and J lost 4 bases, with 12 bases between them. The CDR3 totals 14 residues. CDR3 sequence: CASSWGPEADTQYF. CDR3 DNA sequence: TGTGCCAGCAGCTGGGGTCCAGAGGCAGATACGCAGTATTTT.

The V call is TRBV7-3, the J call TRBJ2-1; D is ambiguous. The V and J ends lost 0 bases and 6 bases respectively, with 6 bases between them. This CDR3 contains 13 residues. Germline loops: CDR1 SGHTA, CDR2 FQGTGA. CDR3 in amino acids: CASSLTQINEQFF. CDR3 DNA: TGTGCCAGCAGCTTAACTCAGATCAATGAGCAGTTCTTC.

The J gene is TRBJ2-5, the V gene TRBV5-4; D perhaps matches TRBD1 (5 bases). Germline V lookup: CDR1 SGHNT, CDR2 YYREEE (reference sequence). The CDR3 totals 14 residues. The ends were cut back, 0 bases at V and 1 base at J, with 7 bases in the middle. As DNA, the CDR3 is TGTGCCAGCAGCTTGGCCGACAGCCAAGAGACCCAGTACTTC. Its protein is CASSLADSQETQYF.

On this clone itself: At the DNA level, this CDR3 is encoded by other sequences in the same sample as well. CDR3: CSARRTSTDTQYF. CDR3 in DNA: TGCAGCGCTAGACGCACTAGCACAGATACGCAGTATTTT. The chain couples TRBV29-1 to TRBJ2-3, with D uncertain. Germline CDR1 and CDR2: SQVTM and ANQGSEA. V lost 7 bases and J lost 0, with 11 bases in between. The CDR3 spans 13 residues.

The J gene is TRBJ2-7, the V gene TRBV4-1, with D uncertain. The CDR3 totals 13 residues. V gave up 0 bases and J gave up 6 bases, with 9 bases separating them. Germline values: CDR1 MGHRA, CDR2 YSYEKL. The CDR3 bases are TGCGCCAGCAGCCAAGATCATGCCGGCGAGCAGTACTTC. It codes for CASSQDHAGEQYF.

V is TRBV28 and J is TRBJ2-2; D not certain. Trimming cost V 6 bases and J 3 bases, with 5 bases left between them. Germline V gene data show CDR1 as MDHEN and CDR2 as SYDVKM. The CDR3 totals 12 residues. CDR3 nucleotides: TGTGCCAGCAGCATAGACACCGGGGAGCTGTTTTTT. Protein product: CASSIDTGELFF.

The chain combines TRBV7-3 with TRBJ1-2, with D maybe TRBD1 (5 bases). This CDR3 is 15 amino acids long. The V and J ends lost 7 bases and 1 base respectively, with 16 bases between them. Per the germline V gene, CDR1 is SGHTA and CDR2 is FQGTGA. In nucleotides, the CDR3 is TGTGCCAGCACTCGAGAGGGGCCAAGTAACTATGGCTACACCTTC. As protein: CASTREGPSNYGYTF. Full variable domain (remainder filled in from reference TRBV7-3 and TRBJ1-2): GAGVSQTPSNKVTEKGKYVELRCDPISGHTALYWYRQSLGQGPEFLIYFQGTGAADDSGLPNDRFFAVRPEGSVSTLKIQRTERGDSAVYLCASTREGPSNYGYTFGSGTRLTVV.

The chain carries TRBV29-1 and TRBJ1-2; D possibly corresponds to TRBD1 (6 bases). The CDR3 has 14 residues. Per the germline V gene, CDR1 is SQVTM and CDR2 is ANQGSEA. V was pared by 1 base and J by 7 bases, with 16 bases between. CDR3 amino acids: CSVEGYREGSGYTF. The CDR3 region has the DNA TGCAGCGTTGAAGGATACAGGGAGGGCTCTGGCTACACCTTC.

This chain links TRBV2 with TRBJ1-1, with D maybe TRBD1 (6 bases). The CDR3 consists of 17 residues. V lost 6 bases, J lost 1 base, and 21 bases lay in between. Germline assignment: CDR1 SNHLY and CDR2 FYNNEI. The CDR3 protein is CASSRTQGRQANTEAFF. CDR3 nucleotides: TGTGCCAGCAGCCGGACCCAGGGGAGGCAGGCGAACACTGAAGCTTTCTTT.

V usage is TRBV25-1 and J usage is TRBJ2-3; 7 bases line up with TRBD2. Germline CDR1 is MGHDK and CDR2 is SYGVNS. CDR3 size: 15 residues. V shed 5 bases and J 2 bases; nucleotides not matched to a gene: 7. The CDR3 sequence is CASSPSGTNTDTQYF. The CDR3 DNA reads as TGTGCCAGCAGTCCCAGCGGGACTAACACAGATACGCAGTATTTT.

The V call is TRBV30, the J call TRBJ1-5, with D possibly TRBD1 on 6 matching bases. CDR1 and CDR2 (germline): GTSNPN, SVGIG (reference sequence). The CDR3 runs 16 residues. The V end lost 1 base, the J end lost 1 base, and 14 bases lay between the germline ends. The CDR3 DNA follows: TGTGCCTGGAGTGCCAACCGCGGACAGAGCAATCAGCCCCAGCATTTT. Its protein is CAWSANRGQSNQPQHF.

The chain recombines TRBV7-9 with TRBJ2-1; TRBD1 aligns across 11 bases. The length of the CDR3 is 15 residues. Per germline, CDR1 SEHNR and CDR2 FQNEAQ (reference sequence). V was pared by 6 bases and J by 6 bases, with 7 bases of the junction left unmatched. The CDR3 protein is CASSAGTGGLNEQFF. CDR3 bases: TGTGCCAGCAGTGCCGGGACAGGGGGGCTCAATGAGCAGTTCTTC.

The CDR3 DNA reads as TGTGCCTGGAGGCAGGGAGCCACTGAAGCTTTCTTT. The encoded protein is CAWRQGATEAFF. The J gene is TRBJ1-1, the V gene TRBV30; TRBD1 might be the D (5 bases). The CDR3 contains 12 residues. Looked up from germline, CDR1 is GTSNPN and CDR2 is SVGIG (reference sequence). V shed 3 bases and J shed 4 bases, with 9 bases lying between them. Full variable domain (missing parts from reference TRBV30 and TRBJ1-1): SQTIHQWPATLVQPVGSPLSLECTVEGTSNPNLYWYRQAAGRGLQLLFYSVGIGQISSEVPQNLSASRPQDRQFILSSKKLLLSDSGFYLCAWRQGATEAFFGQGTRLTVV.

The CDR3 loop is CAISEGTDNSPLHF. The DNA of the CDR3 is TGTGCCATCAGTGAAGGGACAGATAATTCACCCCTCCACTTT. This chain joins TRBV10-3 and TRBJ1-6; TRBD1 agrees at 7 bases. The length of the CDR3 is 14 residues. The V gene end was trimmed by 3 bases and the J gene end by 5 bases; junction bases not matched to a gene: 1. Germline V gene data show CDR1 as ENHRY and CDR2 as SYGVKD.

About this clone itself: One junction end disagrees with the germline gene, perhaps due to a read error. J is TRBJ2-7 and V is TRBV2, with 12 bases matching TRBD2. Germline assignment: CDR1 SNHLY and CDR2 FYNNEI. CDR3 length: 16 residues. The CDR3 DNA reads TGTGCCAGCAGTGAAGTGTGGAGACTAGCGGGAGAAAGTAGGAACTTC. This codes for CASSEVWRLAGESRNF. Using reference TRBV2 and TRBJ2-7 for the parts outside the CDR3, the full variable domain is EPEVTQTPSHQVTQMGQEVILRCVPISNHLYFYWYRQILGQKVEFLVSFYNNEISEKSEIFDDQFSVERPDGSNFTLKIRSTKLEDSAMYFCASSEVWRLAGESRNFGPGTRLTVT.

J is TRBJ2-7 and V is TRBV7-6, with 10 positions matching TRBD1. The CDR3 runs to 18 residues. Germline lookup yields CDR1 SGHVS and CDR2 FNYEAQ. Trimming cost V 5 bases and J 0 bases; bases outside gene matches: 13. CDR3 bases: TGTGCCAGCAGCCTTCCTAGCTCCGGGACAGGGGCCTCCTACGAGCAGTACTTC. Amino acids: CASSLPSSGTGASYEQYF.

The chain is built from TRBV7-3 and TRBJ1-1; D is perhaps TRBD1 (5 bases). Looked up from germline, CDR1 is SGHTA and CDR2 is FQGTGA. Trimming removed 5 bases from V and 3 bases from J, with 10 bases in between. This CDR3 spans 13 amino acids. The CDR3 sequence: CASSRRADTEAFF. The CDR3, as DNA: TGTGCCAGCAGCCGCAGGGCGGACACTGAAGCTTTCTTT.

The V gene is TRBV5-1, the J gene TRBJ2-3, with D possibly called TRBD1 or TRBD2 (5 bases each). The V end lost 4 bases, the J end lost 0 bases, and 12 bases lay between the germline ends. The CDR3 extends over 15 amino acids. Germline values: CDR1 SGHRS, CDR2 YFSETQ. CDR3 in DNA: TGCGCCAGCAGCCCCTTGGGGGTTAGCACAGATACGCAGTATTTT. This codes for CASSPLGVSTDTQYF.

V is TRBV2 and J is TRBJ1-1; D not certain. V was trimmed by 3 bases and J by 4 bases, leaving 18 bases between them. The CDR3 covers 16 residues. The germline V gene encodes CDR1 SNHLY and CDR2 FYNNEI. The CDR3 sequence: CASSESGNREITEAFF. As DNA, the CDR3 is TGTGCCAGCAGTGAGTCGGGGAATAGAGAGATCACTGAAGCTTTCTTT.

The rearrangement joins TRBV23-1 to TRBJ2-3; TRBD2 agrees at 12 bases. TRBV23-1 is marked as an open reading frame, function uncertain. J lost 1 base, V lost 1 base, and 0 bases had no gene match. This CDR3 contains 16 residues. The chain's CDR3 is CASSQWTSGGTDTQYF. The CDR3 DNA follows: TGCGCCAGCAGTCAATGGACTAGCGGGGGCACAGATACGCAGTATTTT.

The chain couples TRBV6-6 to TRBJ2-7; D is possibly TRBD1 (5 bases). Germline CDR1 is MNHNY and CDR2 is SVGAGI (reference sequence). The CDR3 extends over 14 amino acids. Deletions cut 2 bases from V and 2 bases from J, with 10 bases between. CDR3 bases: TGTGCCAGCAGTTACGCCCAGGGAACCTACGAGCAGTACTTC. Its protein product is CASSYAQGTYEQYF.

This sequence joins TRBV9 and TRBJ1-2; 8 bases are shared with TRBD1. V shed 0 bases, J shed 2 bases, and the junction held 6 bases outside the gene matches. Germline values: CDR1 SGDLS, CDR2 YYNGEE. CDR3 length: 16 amino acids. The CDR3 loop reads CASSVEAGGANYGYTF. DNA of the CDR3: TGTGCCAGCAGCGTAGAGGCAGGGGGCGCGAACTATGGCTACACCTTC.